The 9 T cell receptor beta chains reported below all come from one sample, sequenced in a study of T-cell memory formation after mild COVID-19 (dated by TCRdb to the early 2020s). The library was prepared using 5' RACE. Sequencing relied on an Illumina NovaSeq 6000. TCRdb took the public reads, trimmed them with fastp at Q25, ran MiXCR for clone calling and kept in-frame beta chains. Every entry covers one CDR3 protein and lists the most common genes and DNA from its rows. The sample profile shows 410,000 or so distinct CDR3 sequences; more than 20% of them were found once. Less than 15% of the sample comes from the top ten. Sequenced: PBMCs or a T cell subset sorted from them (not recorded which). All receptors derive from an adult woman who had mild COVID-19 (a few samples of this study predate the infection). The sample titles of this study are shuffled in the database, so cell type and time point are left out; the donor was told from shared clones.

This clonotype showed up just a few times. V gene TRBV10-3 combines with J gene TRBJ2-7; 7 bases map to TRBD1. Germline CDR1 is ENHRY and CDR2 is SYGVKD. The V segment lost 0 bases and the J segment 4 bases; nucleotides outside the gene matches: 12. The CDR3 runs 17 residues. Written as DNA, the CDR3 is TGTGCCATCAGTGAGTCGATAGGTCCTGGACAGGCTTACGAGCAGTACTTC. As protein: CAISESIGPGQAYEQYF.

The V and J genes are TRBV5-1 and TRBJ1-1; the D is unclear. Germline assignment: CDR1 SGHRS and CDR2 YFSETQ. Deletions cut 4 bases from V and 6 bases from J, with 16 bases between. This CDR3 comprises 14 residues. CDR3 bases: TGCGCCAGCAGCCACACCCTCGAGGCGGCTGAAGCTTTCTTT. Its protein is CASSHTLEAAEAFF.

V usage is TRBV30 and J usage is TRBJ1-2; weak D call: TRBD1 (5 bases). Germline CDR1 GTSNPN, CDR2 SVGIG (reference sequence). CDR3 length equals 15 residues. The V end was cut by 1 base, the J end by 1 base, with 13 bases between. CDR3 sequence reads: CAWSGGLQVNYGYTF. The CDR3 DNA sequence: TGTGCCTGGAGTGGGGGTCTACAGGTTAACTATGGCTACACCTTC.

This rearrangement joins TRBV9 to TRBJ2-3; D might be TRBD1 or TRBD2, each matching 5 bases. There are 15 residues in the CDR3. Germline V CDR1 and CDR2: SGDLS, YYNGEE. The germline V and J ends were trimmed by 0 bases and 1 base, with 9 bases remaining between them. In DNA form, the CDR3 reads TGTGCCAGCAGCGTAGGGGGGTACGGCACAGATACGCAGTATTTT. Its protein product is CASSVGGYGTDTQYF.

The genes are TRBV6-6 and TRBJ1-5; possibly TRBD1 for D (5 bases). Germline lookup yields CDR1 MNHNY and CDR2 SVGAGI (reference sequence). The germline V and J ends were trimmed by 2 bases and 6 bases, with 5 bases remaining between them. This CDR3 has 12 amino acids. The CDR3 here is CASSYGGQPQHF. CDR3 DNA sequence: TGTGCCAGCAGTTACGGGGGTCAGCCCCAGCATTTT.

This clonotype was seen only a few times. The rearrangement joins TRBV20-1 to TRBJ1-2; D might be TRBD1 (5 bases). CDR3 size: 11 residues. Germline V gene lookup returns CDR1 DFQATT and CDR2 SNEGSKA (reference sequence). The CDR3, as DNA: TGCAGCGGGACGGGGGGGTATGGCTACACCTTC. Protein product: CSGTGGYGYTF.

V gene TRBV5-1 combines with J gene TRBJ2-7; 10 bases are a match to TRBD1. V was clipped by 4 bases and J by 2 bases; unmatched bases: 9. This CDR3 has 16 amino acids. Germline assignment: CDR1 SGHRS and CDR2 YFSETQ. The DNA of the CDR3 is TGCGCCAGCAGCCGGGATCCAGGACAGGGGGCCTACGAGCAGTACTTC. Its protein product is CASSRDPGQGAYEQYF.

This clonotype was observed a handful of times. The gene calls are TRBV20-1 and TRBJ2-6; possible D gene TRBD1, 6 bases. In germline, CDR1 is DFQATT, CDR2 SNEGSKA (reference sequence). CDR3 length equals 15 residues. Deletions cut 5 bases from V and 4 bases from J, with 15 bases between. DNA for the CDR3: TGCAGTGCTTTCAAAACAGGGTTAGGGGCCAACGTCCTGACTTTC. It is translated as CSAFKTGLGANVLTF.

This clonotype was detected a few times. The V gene is TRBV20-1, the J gene TRBJ2-2, with D tentatively TRBD1 (6 bases). The CDR3 consists of 13 residues. The V end was cut by 3 bases, the J end by 3 bases, with 8 bases between. Germline values: CDR1 DFQATT, CDR2 SNEGSKA (reference sequence). The CDR3 bases are TGCAGTGCTAGGGACAGTTACACCGGGGAGCTGTTTTTT. Translation: CSARDSYTGELFF.